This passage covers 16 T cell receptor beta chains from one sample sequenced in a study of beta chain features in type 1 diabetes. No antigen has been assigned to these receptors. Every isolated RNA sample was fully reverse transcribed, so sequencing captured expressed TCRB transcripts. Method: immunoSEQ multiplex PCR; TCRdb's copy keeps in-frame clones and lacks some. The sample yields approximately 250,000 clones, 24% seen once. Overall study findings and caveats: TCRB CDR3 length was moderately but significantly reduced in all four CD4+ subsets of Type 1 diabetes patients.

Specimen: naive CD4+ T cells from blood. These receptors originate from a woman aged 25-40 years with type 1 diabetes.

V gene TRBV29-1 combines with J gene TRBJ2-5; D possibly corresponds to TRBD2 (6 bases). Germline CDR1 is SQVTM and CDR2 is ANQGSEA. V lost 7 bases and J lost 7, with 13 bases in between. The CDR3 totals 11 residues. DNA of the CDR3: TGCAGCGCCGACGCGGGGCCGACCCAGTACTTC. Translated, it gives CSADAGPTQYF.

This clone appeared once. CDR3 DNA: TGTGCTAGTGGTTTGGGGTTGACGGCGGGGGGGGAAAATGAGCAGTTCTTC. Translated, it gives CASGLGLTAGGENEQFF. The rearrangement links TRBV12-5 to TRBJ2-1, with 9 bases aligning to TRBD2. The V segment lost 1 base and the J segment 7 bases; nucleotides outside the gene matches: 11. There are 17 residues in the CDR3. Germline V gives CDR1 LGHNT, CDR2 FRNRAP.

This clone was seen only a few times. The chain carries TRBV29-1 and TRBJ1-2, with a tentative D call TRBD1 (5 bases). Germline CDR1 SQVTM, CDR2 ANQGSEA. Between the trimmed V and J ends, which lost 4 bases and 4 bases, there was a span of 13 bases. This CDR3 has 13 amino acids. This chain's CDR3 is CSVGGRDSYGYTF. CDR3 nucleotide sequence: TGCAGCGTTGGGGGCAGAGACTCCTATGGCTACACCTTC.

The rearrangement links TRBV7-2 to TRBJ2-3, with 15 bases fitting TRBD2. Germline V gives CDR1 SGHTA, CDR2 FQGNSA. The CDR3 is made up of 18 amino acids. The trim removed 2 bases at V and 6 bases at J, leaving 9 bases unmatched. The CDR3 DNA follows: TGTGCCAGCAGCTTAAATGACGGACTAGCGGGAGGGGGGGATACGCAGTATTTT. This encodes CASSLNDGLAGGGDTQYF.

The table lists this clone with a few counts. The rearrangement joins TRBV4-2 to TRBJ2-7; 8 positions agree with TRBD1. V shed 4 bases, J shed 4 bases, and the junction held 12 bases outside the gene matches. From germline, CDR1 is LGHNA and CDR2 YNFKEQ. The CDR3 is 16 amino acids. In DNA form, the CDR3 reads TGTGCCAGCAGCCCAGGACAGGGCCCGTCTACGTACGAGCAGTACTTC. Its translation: CASSPGQGPSTYEQYF.

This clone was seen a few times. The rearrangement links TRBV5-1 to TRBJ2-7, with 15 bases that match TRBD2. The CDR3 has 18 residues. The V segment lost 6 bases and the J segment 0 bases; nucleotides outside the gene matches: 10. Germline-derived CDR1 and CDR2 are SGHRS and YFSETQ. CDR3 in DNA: TGCGCCAGCACCTGGGGACTAGCGGGAGGAGGGGCCTCCTACGAGCAGTACTTC. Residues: CASTWGLAGGGASYEQYF. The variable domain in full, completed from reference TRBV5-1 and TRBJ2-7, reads KAGVTQTPRYLIKTRGQQVTLSCSPISGHRSVSWYQQTPGQGLQFLFEYFSETQRNKGNFPGRFSGRQFSNSRSEMNVSTLELGDSALYLCASTWGLAGGGASYEQYFGPGTRLTVT.

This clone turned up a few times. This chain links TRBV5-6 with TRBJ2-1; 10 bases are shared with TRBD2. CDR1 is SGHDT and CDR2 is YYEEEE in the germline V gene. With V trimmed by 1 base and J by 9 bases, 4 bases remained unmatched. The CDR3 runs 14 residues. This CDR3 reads CASSLLAGEGEQFF. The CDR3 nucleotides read TGTGCCAGCAGCTTGCTAGCGGGAGAAGGTGAGCAGTTCTTC.

The CDR3 sequence: CASSLQTGLAGETQYF. In DNA form, the CDR3 reads TGTGCCAGCAGCTTGCAAACGGGACTAGCGGGAGAGACCCAGTACTTC. The chain links TRBV7-2 to TRBJ2-5, with 12 bases identical to TRBD2. CDR1 and CDR2 from the germline V gene are SGHTA and FQGNSA. The CDR3 is 16 residues long. J was trimmed by 4 bases and V by 3 bases; bases with no gene match: 6.

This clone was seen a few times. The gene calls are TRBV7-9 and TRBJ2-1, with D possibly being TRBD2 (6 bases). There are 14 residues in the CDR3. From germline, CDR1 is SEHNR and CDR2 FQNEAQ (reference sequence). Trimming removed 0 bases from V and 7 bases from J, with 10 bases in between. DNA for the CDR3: TGTGCCAGCAGCTTAGCGGGAGGTAATAATGAGCAGTTCTTC. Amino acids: CASSLAGGNNEQFF.

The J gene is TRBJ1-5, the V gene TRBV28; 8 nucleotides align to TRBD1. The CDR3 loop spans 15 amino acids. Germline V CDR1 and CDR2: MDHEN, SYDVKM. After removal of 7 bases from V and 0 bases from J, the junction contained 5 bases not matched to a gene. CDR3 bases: TGTGCCAGCACCCAGGACAGGGATAGCAATCAGCCCCAGCATTTT. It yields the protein CASTQDRDSNQPQHF.

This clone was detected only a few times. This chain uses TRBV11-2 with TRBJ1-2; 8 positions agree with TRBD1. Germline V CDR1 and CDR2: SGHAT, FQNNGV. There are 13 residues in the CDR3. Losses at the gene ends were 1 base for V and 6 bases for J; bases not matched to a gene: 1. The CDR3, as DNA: TGTGCCAGCAGCTTAGCAGGGGGCGATGGCTACACCTTC. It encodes CASSLAGGDGYTF.

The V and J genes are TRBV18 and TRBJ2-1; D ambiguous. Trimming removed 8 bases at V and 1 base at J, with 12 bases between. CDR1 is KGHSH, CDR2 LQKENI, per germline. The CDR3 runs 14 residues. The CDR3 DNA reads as TGTGCCAGCGCTGGAGTACAATCCTACAATGAGCAGTTCTTC. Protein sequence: CASAGVQSYNEQFF.

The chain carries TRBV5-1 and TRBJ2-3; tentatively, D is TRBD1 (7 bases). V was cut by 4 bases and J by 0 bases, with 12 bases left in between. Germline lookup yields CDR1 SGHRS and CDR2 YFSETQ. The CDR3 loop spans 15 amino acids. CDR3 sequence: CASSRGTDSTDTQYF. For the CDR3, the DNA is TGCGCCAGCAGCCGGGGGACAGATAGCACAGATACGCAGTATTTT.

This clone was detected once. The CDR3 sequence: CASRTTSYNEQFF. The CDR3, as DNA: TGTGCCAGCCGGACTACCTCTTACAATGAGCAGTTCTTC. The V call is TRBV6-5, the J call TRBJ2-1; D is possibly TRBD2 (6 bases). Trimming cost V 8 bases and J 4 bases, with 12 bases left between them. The CDR3 contains 13 residues. Germline CDR1 and CDR2: MNHEY and SVGAGI.

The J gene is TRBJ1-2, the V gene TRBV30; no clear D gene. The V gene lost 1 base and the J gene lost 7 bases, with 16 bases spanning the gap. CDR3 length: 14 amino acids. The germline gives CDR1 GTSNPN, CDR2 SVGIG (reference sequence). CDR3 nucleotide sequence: TGTGCCTGGAGTGGAGCGGCCAAGGCTCTTGGCTACACCTTC. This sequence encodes CAWSGAAKALGYTF.

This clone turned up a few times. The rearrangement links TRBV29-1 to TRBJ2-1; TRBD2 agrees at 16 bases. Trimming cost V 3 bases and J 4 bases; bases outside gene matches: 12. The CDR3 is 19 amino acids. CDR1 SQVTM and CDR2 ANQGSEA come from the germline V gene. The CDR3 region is CSVDRGPGLAGGNYNEQFF. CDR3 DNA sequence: TGCAGCGTTGACCGGGGACCGGGACTAGCGGGAGGGAATTACAATGAGCAGTTCTTC.